This paragraph covers one T cell receptor (beta chain) sequence. No antigen is known for it. A read error may account for a junction end that differs from germline. This specimen belongs to a study of early T cells in non-severe SARS-CoV-2 infection. Study background: Unsorted whole blood bulk RNA was sequenced, with unpaired chains. General observations from the study: A preference for anti-spike CD8 responses marked VDJdb matching, which missed private and CD4 specificities.

Individual cDNA molecules each received unique molecular identifiers attached to them. TCRdb recomputed calls from the 5' RACE reads with MiXCR, one row per CDR3 protein. The profile shows tens of thousands of distinct CDR3 sequences, around 16% of them singletons. The sequence was obtained from an adult who was a healthcare worker with PCR-confirmed SARS-CoV-2 infection or an uninfected control (not recorded which). Material: whole blood, obtained at baseline.

CDR3 sequence (DNA): TGCAGTGCTAGAGTATACTCCAACAATGAGCAGTTCTTC. Translation: CSARVYSNNEQFF. The chain carries TRBV20-1 and TRBJ2-1, with D uncertain. Germline V CDR1 and CDR2: DFQATT, SNEGSKA (reference sequence). The CDR3 runs to 13 residues.